Reported below is one T cell receptor beta chain. Antigen unknown. Unique molecular identifiers were present on the cDNA, and a universal primer site came from template switching. MiXCR, applied by TCRdb to the 5' RACE reads, yields one record per CDR3 protein. The sample lists a few hundred thousand distinct CDR3 sequences; over 8.5% were seen once. With V trimmed by 4 bases and J by 4 bases, 16 bases remained unmatched. The CDR3 runs to 19 residues. Germline values: CDR1 MGHDK, CDR2 SYGVNS. The sample belongs to a study of identical twins. Study conclusions and caveats: Alpha sequences out of frame and shared by twins had excess low generation probability. For cord blood, abundant beta clonotypes had fewer insertions, unlike memory repertoires, which showed none.

The same sample was also studied in work on yellow fever vaccine responses in identical twins.

Sequenced material: PBMCs. This receptor was obtained from a woman between 18 and 30 years old in good health. V is TRBV25-1 and J is TRBJ2-3; 11 bases align to TRBD2. The CDR3 DNA reads as TGTGCCAGCAGTGGACGACTAGCGGGAAAGGTCCTCGGGCCAGATACGCAGTATTTT. Protein sequence: CASSGRLAGKVLGPDTQYF.